This T cell receptor (beta chain) was captured by sequencing in a study of PD-1 blockade in classical Hodgkin lymphoma. Clones were read by immunoSEQ multiplex PCR, and TCRdb kept only the in-frame ones, dropping some. The data show more than 15,000 clones, around 80% seen once. Study findings and constraints: Excluded were patients who started nivolumab under 1 year after ASCT, a group that had lower diversity. Newly diagnosed patients reportedly had lower baseline TCR diversity than healthy donors.

All patients experienced relapse after autologous stem cell transplantation, and brentuximab vedotin exposure was variable. On this clone itself: The antigen is not known.

The receptor comes from a human donor with classical Hodgkin lymphoma. The material sequenced was peripheral blood mononuclear cells (PBMCs), taken at baseline.

CDR3 DNA: TGTGCCAGCAGCTTAGAAAGGGCTCCTCCGGATACGCAGTATTTT. Translation: CASSLERAPPDTQYF. The chain carries TRBV13 and TRBJ2-3; D not certain. Trimming cost V 1 base and J 6 bases, with 14 bases left between them. CDR1 is PRHDT and CDR2 is FYEKMQ in the germline V gene (reference sequence). The CDR3 extends over 15 amino acids. The full variable domain, its missing parts supplied by reference TRBV13 and TRBJ2-3, is AAGVIQSPRHLIKEKRETATLKCYPIPRHDTVYWYQQGPGQDPQFLISFYEKMQSDKGSIPDRFSAQQFSDYHSELNMSSLELGDSALYFCASSLERAPPDTQYFGPGTRLTVL.